This T cell receptor (beta chain) appears in the sequencing data of a study of post-analysis software for immune sequencing data. General study findings and limits: With TRBV5-6, TRBV5-1 and TRBV20-1 included, about five TRBV segments were more frequent in patients than in controls.

CDR3 length: 17 residues. CDR1 is MNHEY, CDR2 SMNVEV, per germline (reference sequence). V lost 5 bases, J lost 0 bases, and 5 bases stayed unmatched. Unique molecular identifiers were built into the TCR beta cDNA libraries. The authors obtained 500,000 or so cDNA molecules from around 0.96 to 9.9 million T cells. TCRdb reprocessed the PCR reads with MiXCR, giving one entry per CDR3 protein. Of roughly 870,000 distinct CDR3 sequences in the sample, under 70% were seen once. Points on this clonotype: The antigen remains unidentified.

Sequencing input: blood. The receptor was isolated from a girl under 18 with multiple sclerosis. V is TRBV27 and J is TRBJ2-6, with TRBD1 matching over 9 bases. In DNA form, the CDR3 reads TGTGCCAGCAGTCTACCGGGACAGGGCTCTGGGGCCAACGTCCTGACTTTC. Translation gives CASSLPGQGSGANVLTF.